This T cell receptor (beta chain) was identified in a study of OX40 agonist ivuxolimab in advanced cancers. Overall study: A history of anti-PD-1, anti-PD-L1 or anti-CTLA-4 therapy was acceptable, and 40% had some.

CDR1 and CDR2 from the germline V gene are MGHRA and YSYEKL. V lost 4 bases to trimming and J lost 7 bases; unmatched junction nucleotides: 5. This CDR3 is built from 13 residues. Sequencing used immunoSEQ multiplex PCR; TCRdb keeps in-frame clones, though not all of them. Here the sample spans 70,000 or so clones, over 75% being singletons. The chain is built from TRBV4-1 and TRBJ2-7; 9 bases align to TRBD1. The sequence derives from an adult with an advanced solid tumor such as melanoma, head and neck, liver or kidney cancer. Source: CD4+ or CD8+ T cells sorted from blood, taken in a trial of the OX40 agonist ivuxolimab. CDR3 sequence reads: CASSLGQGQEQYF. Written as DNA, the CDR3 is TGCGCCAGCAGCCTCGGACAGGGGCAGGAGCAGTACTTC.